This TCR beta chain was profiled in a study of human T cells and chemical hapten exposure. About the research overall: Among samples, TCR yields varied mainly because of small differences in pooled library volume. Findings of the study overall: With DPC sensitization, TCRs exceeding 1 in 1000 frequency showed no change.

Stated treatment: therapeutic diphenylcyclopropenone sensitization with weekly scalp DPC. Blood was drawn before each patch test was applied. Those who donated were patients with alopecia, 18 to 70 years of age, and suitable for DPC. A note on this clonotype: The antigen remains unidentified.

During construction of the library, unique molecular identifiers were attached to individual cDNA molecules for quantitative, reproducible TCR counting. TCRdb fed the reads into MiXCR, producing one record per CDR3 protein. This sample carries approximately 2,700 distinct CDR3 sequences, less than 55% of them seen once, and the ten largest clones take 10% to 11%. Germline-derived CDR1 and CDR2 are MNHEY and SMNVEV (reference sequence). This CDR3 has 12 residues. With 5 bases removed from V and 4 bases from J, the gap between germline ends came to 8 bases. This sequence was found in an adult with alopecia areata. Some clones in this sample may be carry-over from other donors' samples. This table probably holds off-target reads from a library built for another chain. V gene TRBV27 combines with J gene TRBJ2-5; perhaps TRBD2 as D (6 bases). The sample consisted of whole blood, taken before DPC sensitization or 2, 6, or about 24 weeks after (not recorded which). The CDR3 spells CASSAGGETQYF. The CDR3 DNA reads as TGTGCCAGCAGTGCCGGGGGAGAGACCCAGTACTTC.